These T cell receptor beta chains were read from a single sample in a study of metastatic and nonmetastatic thyroid tumors. TCRdb re-called the PCR reads through MiXCR. Among roughly 36,000 clones listed, more than 10% were seen once. What was sequenced was blood. All receptors derive from a female donor with papillary thyroid cancer or a benign thyroid nodule (not recorded which). Some clones in this sample may be carry-over from other donors' samples. Each CDR3 is given with its conserved first and last residue. A D gene is named only where the DNA matches it firmly. A row's size may be missing; if present it is once, few, many or a size class.

v_call,d_call,clone_size,j_call,cdr3_aa,cdr3_nt
TRBV20-1,TRBD2,many,TRBJ2-5,CSAGSPGLAGGTSRETQYF,TGCAGTGCGGGGTCCCCGGGACTAGCGGGAGGCACCTCCAGGGAGACCCAGTACTTC
TRBV5-1,NA,many,TRBJ2-4,CASSLGTVIAKNIQYF,TGCGCCAGCAGCTTGGGGACAGTAATAGCCAAAAACATTCAGTACTTC
TRBV9,TRBD2,many,TRBJ2-1,CASSVEWGSGRGNDERFF,TGTGCCAGCAGCGTAGAGTGGGGCAGCGGGAGAGGGAACGATGAGCGGTTCTTC
TRBV7-2,TRBD2,many,TRBJ2-7,CASSLGGLYEQYF,TGTGCCAGCAGCTTGGGAGGGCTATACGAGCAGTACTTC
TRBV11-2,NA,many,TRBJ1-1,CASSLGRGGTEAFF,TGTGCCAGCAGCTTAGGGCGCGGGGGCACTGAAGCTTTCTTT
TRBV10-3,NA,few,TRBJ2-2,CAISDRPPGQGTGELFF,TGTGCCATCAGTGATCGTCCACCTGGGCAGGGCACCGGGGAGCTGTTTTTT
TRBV20-1,NA,many,TRBJ1-1,CSASPGARTEAFF,TGCAGTGCCAGCCCCGGGGCAAGGACTGAAGCTTTCTTT
TRBV6-1,TRBD1,NA,TRBJ2-7,CASRMTGGAVGHEQYF,TGTGCCAGCAGAATGACAGGGGGCGCAGTTGGCCACGAGCAGTACTTC
TRBV28,NA,many,TRBJ2-1,CASLSSGHYNEQFF,TGTGCCAGCCTTAGCTCCGGCCATTACAATGAGCAGTTCTTC
TRBV6-5,TRBD1,medium-sized,TRBJ1-2,CASSYGQGKGYGYTF,TGTGCCAGCAGTTACGGACAGGGAAAAGGCTATGGCTACACCTTC
TRBV19,TRBD1,many,TRBJ1-2,CASSIQQGGDGYTF,TGTGCCAGTAGTATTCAACAGGGGGGAGATGGCTACACCTTC
TRBV10-3,NA,many,TRBJ1-1,CAISEHESTLNTEAFF,TGTGCCATCAGTGAGCATGAGAGTACATTGAACACTGAAGCTTTCTTT
TRBV10-3,TRBD1,few,TRBJ2-2,CAISLRDRGTGELFF,TGTGCCATCAGCCTCCGGGACAGGGGGACCGGGGAGCTGTTTTTT
TRBV7-2,NA,few,TRBJ1-1,CASELKAGVTPEAFF,TGTGCCAGCGAGCTTAAGGCAGGGGTCACCCCTGAAGCTTTCTTT
TRBV5-5,TRBD2,NA,TRBJ2-2,CASSPLAGGGMLFF,TGTGCCAGCAGCCCACTAGCGGGAGGGGGAATGCTGTTTTTT
TRBV18,TRBD2,NA,TRBJ2-7,CASSQQRGLETEQYF,TGTGCCAGCTCACAGCAGCGGGGACTCGAAACCGAGCAGTACTTC
TRBV6-2/TRBV6-3,TRBD2,NA,TRBJ2-7,CASPLSGRAAEQYF,TGTGCCAGCCCGCTTAGCGGGCGTGCTGCCGAGCAGTACTTC
TRBV3-1,TRBD2,many,TRBJ2-3,CASSPTQHAGDGTDTQYF,TGTGCCAGCAGCCCTACCCAGCATGCGGGAGATGGCACAGATACGCAGTATTTT
TRBV18,NA,many,TRBJ2-1,CASSPSGARRHNEQFF,TGTGCCAGCTCACCGTCGGGGGCCCGCCGCCACAATGAGCAGTTCTTC
TRBV10-3,NA,NA,TRBJ2-1,CAIISPSNEQFF,TGTGCCATCATTTCCCCGTCCAATGAGCAGTTCTTC
TRBV4-2,TRBD2,many,TRBJ2-1,CASSQGEAGGPDEQFF,TGTGCCAGCAGCCAAGGGGAAGCGGGAGGGCCCGATGAGCAGTTCTTC
TRBV9,NA,many,TRBJ2-1,CASSGPPFSSYNEQFF,TGTGCCAGCAGCGGCCCACCCTTTAGCTCCTACAATGAGCAGTTCTTC
TRBV20-1,NA,many,TRBJ1-1,CSARRGGTEAFF,TGCAGTGCTAGGAGGGGGGGCACTGAAGCTTTCTTT
TRBV10-3,NA,many,TRBJ1-1,CAIMAGETEAFF,TGTGCCATCATGGCCGGGGAGACTGAAGCTTTCTTT
TRBV7-2,NA,many,TRBJ2-3,CASSSQGTDTQYF,TGTGCCAGCAGCTCTCAGGGGACAGATACGCAGTATTTT
TRBV12-3/TRBV12-4,NA,few,TRBJ2-1,CASSLGVSFEQLF,TGTGCCAGCAGTTTAGGGGTGTCATTTGAGCAGCTCTTC
TRBV19,TRBD2,few,TRBJ2-7,CASSRLAGDEQYF,TGTGCCAGTAGTAGACTAGCGGGGGATGAGCAGTACTTC
TRBV6-1,NA,medium-sized,TRBJ2-7,CASRRGYKEQYF,TGTGCCAGCAGACGGGGGTACAAGGAGCAGTACTTC
TRBV6-1,TRBD1,medium-sized,TRBJ2-6,CASTTQGAGANVLTF,TGTGCCAGCACGACACAGGGGGCTGGGGCCAACGTCCTGACTTTC